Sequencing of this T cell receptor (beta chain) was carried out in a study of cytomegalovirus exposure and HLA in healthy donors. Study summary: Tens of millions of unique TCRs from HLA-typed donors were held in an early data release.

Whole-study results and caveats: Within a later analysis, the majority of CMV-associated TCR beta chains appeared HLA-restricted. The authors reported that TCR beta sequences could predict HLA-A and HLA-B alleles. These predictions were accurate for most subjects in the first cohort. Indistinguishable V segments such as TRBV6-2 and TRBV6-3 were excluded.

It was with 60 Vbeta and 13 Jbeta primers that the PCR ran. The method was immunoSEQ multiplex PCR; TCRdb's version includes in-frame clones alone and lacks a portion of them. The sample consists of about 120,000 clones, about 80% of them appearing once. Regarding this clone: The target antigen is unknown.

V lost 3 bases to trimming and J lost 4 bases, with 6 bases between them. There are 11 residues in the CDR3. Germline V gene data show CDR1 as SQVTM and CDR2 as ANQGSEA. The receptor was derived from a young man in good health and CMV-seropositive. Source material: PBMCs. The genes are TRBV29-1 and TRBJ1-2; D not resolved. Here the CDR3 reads CSVDYGYGYTF. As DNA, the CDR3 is TGCAGCGTTGACTACGGCTATGGCTACACCTTC.